The subject of this entry is one TCR beta chain. Germline lookup yields CDR1 SGHAT and CDR2 FQNNGV. The CDR3 extends over 17 amino acids. V lost 1 base, J lost 7 bases, and 8 bases stayed unmatched. The method was immunoSEQ multiplex PCR; TCRdb's version includes in-frame clones alone and lacks a portion of them. The sample carries under 130,000 clones, approximately 91% recorded once. The record originates from a study of T cell changes during pregnancy in multiple sclerosis. The chain employs TRBV11-2 and TRBJ2-1; TRBD2 matches 12 bases. The receptor's source is a female donor with multiple sclerosis, enrolled in a pregnancy study. This specimen consisted of peripheral blood, obtained after pregnancy. CDR3 region: CASSLGPLAGGRNEQFF. In DNA, the CDR3 is TGTGCCAGCAGCTTAGGCCCACTAGCGGGGGGTCGAAATGAGCAGTTCTTC.